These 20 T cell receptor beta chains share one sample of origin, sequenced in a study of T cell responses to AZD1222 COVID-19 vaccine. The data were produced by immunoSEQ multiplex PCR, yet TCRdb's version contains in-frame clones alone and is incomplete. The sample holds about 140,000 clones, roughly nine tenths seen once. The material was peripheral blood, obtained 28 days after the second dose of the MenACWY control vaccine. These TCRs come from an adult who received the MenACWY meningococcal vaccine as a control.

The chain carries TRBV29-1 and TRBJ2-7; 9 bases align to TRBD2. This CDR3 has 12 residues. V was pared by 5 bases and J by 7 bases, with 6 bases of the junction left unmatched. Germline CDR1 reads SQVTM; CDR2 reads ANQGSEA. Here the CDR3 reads CSVRPSGVEQYF. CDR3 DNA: TGCAGCGTTCGTCCTAGCGGGGTTGAGCAGTACTTC.

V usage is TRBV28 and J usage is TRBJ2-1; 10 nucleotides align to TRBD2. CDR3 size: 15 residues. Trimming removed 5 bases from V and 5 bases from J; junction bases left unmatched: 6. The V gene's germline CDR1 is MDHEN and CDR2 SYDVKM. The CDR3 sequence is CASSTLAGVNNEQFF. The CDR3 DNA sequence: TGTGCCAGCAGTACCCTAGCGGGGGTTAACAATGAGCAGTTCTTC.

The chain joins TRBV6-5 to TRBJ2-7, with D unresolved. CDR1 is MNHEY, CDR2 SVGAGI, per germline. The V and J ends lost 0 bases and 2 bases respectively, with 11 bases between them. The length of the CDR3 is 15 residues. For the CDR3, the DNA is TGTGCCAGCAGTTACTCGGGCAGGTCGCCCTACGAGCAGTACTTC. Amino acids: CASSYSGRSPYEQYF.

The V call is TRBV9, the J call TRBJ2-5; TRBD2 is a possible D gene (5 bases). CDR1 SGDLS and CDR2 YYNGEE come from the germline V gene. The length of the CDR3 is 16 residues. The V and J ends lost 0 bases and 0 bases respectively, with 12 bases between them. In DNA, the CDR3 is TGTGCCAGCAGCGTAGCTCCGAGCGGCAACCAAGAGACCCAGTACTTC. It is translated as CASSVAPSGNQETQYF.

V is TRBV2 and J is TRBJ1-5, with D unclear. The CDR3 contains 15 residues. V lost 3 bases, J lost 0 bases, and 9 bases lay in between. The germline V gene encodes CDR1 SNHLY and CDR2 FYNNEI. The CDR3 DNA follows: TGTGCCAGCAGTGATGGGGTGACTAGCAATCAGCCCCAGCATTTT. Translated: CASSDGVTSNQPQHF.

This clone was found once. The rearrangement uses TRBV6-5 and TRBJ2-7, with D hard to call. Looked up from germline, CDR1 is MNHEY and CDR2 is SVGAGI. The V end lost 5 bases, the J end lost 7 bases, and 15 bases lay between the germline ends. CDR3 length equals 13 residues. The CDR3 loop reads CASSLDTGLEQYF. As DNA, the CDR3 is TGTGCCAGCAGTCTCGACACGGGTCTTGAGCAGTACTTC.

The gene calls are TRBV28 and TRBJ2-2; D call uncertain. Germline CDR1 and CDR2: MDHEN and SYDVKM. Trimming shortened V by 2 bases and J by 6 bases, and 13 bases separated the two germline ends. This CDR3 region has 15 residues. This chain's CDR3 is CASSLMGSRAGELFF. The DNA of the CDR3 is TGTGCCAGCAGTTTAATGGGTAGTAGAGCCGGGGAGCTGTTTTTT.

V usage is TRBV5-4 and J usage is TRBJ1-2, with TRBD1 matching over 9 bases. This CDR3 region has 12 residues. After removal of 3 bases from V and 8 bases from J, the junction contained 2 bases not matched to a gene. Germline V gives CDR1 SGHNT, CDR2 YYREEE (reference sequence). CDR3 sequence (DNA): TGTGCCAGCAGCTCACAGGGGGCCGGCTACACCTTC. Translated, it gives CASSSQGAGYTF.

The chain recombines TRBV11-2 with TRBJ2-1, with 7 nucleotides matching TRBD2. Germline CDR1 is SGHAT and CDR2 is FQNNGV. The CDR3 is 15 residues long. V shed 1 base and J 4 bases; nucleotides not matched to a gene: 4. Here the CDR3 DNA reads TGTGCCAGCAGCTTAGGCGGGAGTGGGTACAATGAGCAGTTCTTC. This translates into CASSLGGSGYNEQFF.

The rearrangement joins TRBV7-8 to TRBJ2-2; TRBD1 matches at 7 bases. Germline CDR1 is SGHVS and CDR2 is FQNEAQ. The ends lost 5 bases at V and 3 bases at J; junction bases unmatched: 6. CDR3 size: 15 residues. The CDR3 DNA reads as TGTGCCAGCAGCCTGGGACAGCTACACACCGGGGAGCTGTTTTTT. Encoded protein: CASSLGQLHTGELFF.

This chain's CDR3 is CASIEGQGATGELFF. DNA of the CDR3: TGTGCCAGCATTGAAGGACAGGGGGCGACCGGGGAGCTGTTTTTT. The chain recombines TRBV28 with TRBJ2-2; 11 bases fit TRBD1. Trimming took 7 bases from V and 5 from J; bases not matched to a gene: 6. Germline CDR1 is MDHEN and CDR2 is SYDVKM. The CDR3 contains 15 residues.

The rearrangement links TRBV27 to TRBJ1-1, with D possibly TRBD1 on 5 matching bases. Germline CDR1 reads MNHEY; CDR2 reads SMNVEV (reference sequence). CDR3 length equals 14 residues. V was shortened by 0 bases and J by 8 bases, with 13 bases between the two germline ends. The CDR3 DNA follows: TGTGCCAGCAGTTTATCGCTGACCGGGACCGAAGCTTTCTTT. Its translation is CASSLSLTGTEAFF.

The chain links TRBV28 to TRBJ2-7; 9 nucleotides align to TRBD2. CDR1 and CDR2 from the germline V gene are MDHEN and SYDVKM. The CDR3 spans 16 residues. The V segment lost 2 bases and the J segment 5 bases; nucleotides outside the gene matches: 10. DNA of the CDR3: TGTGCCAGCAGTTTAATGGGTAGCGGGAGTCTCAACGAGCAGTACTTC. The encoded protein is CASSLMGSGSLNEQYF.

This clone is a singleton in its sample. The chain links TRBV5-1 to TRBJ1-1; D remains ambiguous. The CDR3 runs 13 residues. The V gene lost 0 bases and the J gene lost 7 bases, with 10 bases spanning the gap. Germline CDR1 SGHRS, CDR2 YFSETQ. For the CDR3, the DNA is TGCGCCAGCAGCTTGGATAACCTCCGTGAAGCTTTCTTT. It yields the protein CASSLDNLREAFF.

CDR3 residues: CSASGAWLPQHTDTQYF. CDR3 bases: TGCAGTGCTAGTGGGGCTTGGCTACCACAACACACAGATACGCAGTATTTT. The chain employs TRBV20-1 and TRBJ2-3, with a weak D call TRBD1 (5 bases). The germline V and J ends were trimmed by 3 bases and 2 bases, with 21 bases remaining between them. The germline V gene has CDR1 DFQATT and CDR2 SNEGSKA (reference sequence). CDR3 length: 17 amino acids.

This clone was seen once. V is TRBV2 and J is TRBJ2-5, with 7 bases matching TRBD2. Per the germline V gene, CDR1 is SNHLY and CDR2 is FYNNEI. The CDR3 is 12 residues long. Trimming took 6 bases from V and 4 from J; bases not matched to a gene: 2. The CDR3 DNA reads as TGTGCCAGCAGAAGGGAGGGAGAGACCCAGTACTTC. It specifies CASRREGETQYF.

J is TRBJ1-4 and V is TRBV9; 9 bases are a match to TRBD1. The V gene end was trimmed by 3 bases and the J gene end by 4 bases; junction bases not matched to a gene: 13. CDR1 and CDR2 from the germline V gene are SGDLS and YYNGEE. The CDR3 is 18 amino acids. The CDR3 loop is CASSGEDGDRALNEKLFF. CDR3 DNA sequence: TGTGCCAGCAGCGGGGAAGATGGGGACAGGGCCCTTAATGAAAAACTGTTTTTT.

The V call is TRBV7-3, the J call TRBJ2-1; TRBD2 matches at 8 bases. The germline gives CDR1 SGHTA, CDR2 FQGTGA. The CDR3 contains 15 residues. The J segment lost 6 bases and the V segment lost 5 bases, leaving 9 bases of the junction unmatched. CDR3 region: CASSPGLAKLNEQFF. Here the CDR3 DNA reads TGTGCCAGCAGCCCAGGACTAGCAAAACTCAATGAGCAGTTCTTC.

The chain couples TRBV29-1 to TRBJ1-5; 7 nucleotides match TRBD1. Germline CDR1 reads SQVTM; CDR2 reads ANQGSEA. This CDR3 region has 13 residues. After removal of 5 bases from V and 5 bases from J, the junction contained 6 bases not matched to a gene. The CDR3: CSVLTGRDQPQHF. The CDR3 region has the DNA TGCAGCGTTCTGACAGGGAGAGATCAGCCCCAGCATTTT.

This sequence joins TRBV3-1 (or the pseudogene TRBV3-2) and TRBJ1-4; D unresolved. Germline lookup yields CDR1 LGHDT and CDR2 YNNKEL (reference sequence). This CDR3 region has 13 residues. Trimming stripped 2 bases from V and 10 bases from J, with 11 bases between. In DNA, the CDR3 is TGTGCCAGCAGCCAAAACGCTCAGTCAAAACTGTTTTTT. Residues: CASSQNAQSKLFF.